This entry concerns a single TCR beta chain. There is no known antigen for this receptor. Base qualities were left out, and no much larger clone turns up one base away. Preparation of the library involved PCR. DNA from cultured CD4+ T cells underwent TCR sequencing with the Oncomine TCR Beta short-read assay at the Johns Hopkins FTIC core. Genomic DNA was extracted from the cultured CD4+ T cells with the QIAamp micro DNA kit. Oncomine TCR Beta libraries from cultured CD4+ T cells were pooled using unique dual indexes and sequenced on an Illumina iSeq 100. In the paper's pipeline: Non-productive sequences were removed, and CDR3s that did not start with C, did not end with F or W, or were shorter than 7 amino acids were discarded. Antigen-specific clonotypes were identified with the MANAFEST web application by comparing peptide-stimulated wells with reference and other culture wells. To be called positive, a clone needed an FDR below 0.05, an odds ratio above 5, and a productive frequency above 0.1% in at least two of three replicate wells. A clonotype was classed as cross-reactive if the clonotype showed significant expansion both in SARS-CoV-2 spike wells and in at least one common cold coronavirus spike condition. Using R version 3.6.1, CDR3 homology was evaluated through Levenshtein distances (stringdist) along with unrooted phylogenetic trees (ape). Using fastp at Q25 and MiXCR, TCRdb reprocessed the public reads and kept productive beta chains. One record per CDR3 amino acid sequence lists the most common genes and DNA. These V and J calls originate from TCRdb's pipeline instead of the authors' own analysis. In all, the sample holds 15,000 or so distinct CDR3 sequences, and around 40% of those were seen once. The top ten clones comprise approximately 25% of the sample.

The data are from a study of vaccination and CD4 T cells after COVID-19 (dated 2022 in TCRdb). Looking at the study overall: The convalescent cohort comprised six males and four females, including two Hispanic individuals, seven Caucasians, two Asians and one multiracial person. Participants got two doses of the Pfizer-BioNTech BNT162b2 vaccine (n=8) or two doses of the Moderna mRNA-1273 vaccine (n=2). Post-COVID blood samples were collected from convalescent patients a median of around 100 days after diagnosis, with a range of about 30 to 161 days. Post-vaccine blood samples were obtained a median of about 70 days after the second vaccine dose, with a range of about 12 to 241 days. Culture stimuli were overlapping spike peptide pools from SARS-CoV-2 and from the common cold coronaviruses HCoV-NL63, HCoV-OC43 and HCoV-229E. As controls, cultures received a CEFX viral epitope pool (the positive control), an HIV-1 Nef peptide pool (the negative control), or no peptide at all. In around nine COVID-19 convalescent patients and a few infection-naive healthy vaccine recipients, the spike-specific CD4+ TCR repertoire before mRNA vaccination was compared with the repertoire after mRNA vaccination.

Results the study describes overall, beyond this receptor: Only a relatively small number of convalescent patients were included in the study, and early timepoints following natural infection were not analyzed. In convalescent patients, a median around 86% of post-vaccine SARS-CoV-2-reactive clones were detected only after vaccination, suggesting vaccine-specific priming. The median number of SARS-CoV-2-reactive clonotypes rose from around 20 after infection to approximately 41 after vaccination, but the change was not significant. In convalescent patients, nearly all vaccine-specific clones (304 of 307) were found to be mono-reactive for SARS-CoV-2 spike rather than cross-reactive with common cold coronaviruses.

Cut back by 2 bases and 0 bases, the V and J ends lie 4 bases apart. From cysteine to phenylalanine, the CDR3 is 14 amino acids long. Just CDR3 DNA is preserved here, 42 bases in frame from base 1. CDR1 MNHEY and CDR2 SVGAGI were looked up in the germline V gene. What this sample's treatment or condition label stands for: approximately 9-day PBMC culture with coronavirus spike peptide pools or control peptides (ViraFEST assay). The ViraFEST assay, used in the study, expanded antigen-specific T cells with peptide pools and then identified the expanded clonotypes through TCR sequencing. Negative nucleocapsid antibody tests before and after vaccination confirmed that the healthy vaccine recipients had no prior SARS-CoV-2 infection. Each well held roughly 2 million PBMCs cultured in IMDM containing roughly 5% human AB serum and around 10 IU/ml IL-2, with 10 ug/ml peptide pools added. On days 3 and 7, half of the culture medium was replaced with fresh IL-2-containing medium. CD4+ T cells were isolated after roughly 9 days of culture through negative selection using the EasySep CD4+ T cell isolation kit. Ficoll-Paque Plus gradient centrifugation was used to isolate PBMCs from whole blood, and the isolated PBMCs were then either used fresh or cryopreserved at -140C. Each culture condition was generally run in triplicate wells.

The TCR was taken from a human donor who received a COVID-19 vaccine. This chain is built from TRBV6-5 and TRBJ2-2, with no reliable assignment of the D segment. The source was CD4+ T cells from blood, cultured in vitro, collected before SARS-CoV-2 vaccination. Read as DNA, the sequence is TGTGCCAGCAGTTACGGCGCGAACACCGGGGAGCTGTTTTTT. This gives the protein CASSYGANTGELFF.